This record covers a single T cell receptor (beta chain). Its specificity is not known. The CDR3 runs 13 residues. Deletions cut 5 bases from V and 12 bases from J, with 20 bases between. From germline, CDR1 is SGHDT and CDR2 YYEEEE. The data were taken from a study of cytomegalovirus exposure and HLA in healthy donors. About the study: Ancestry clustering placed around 81% of approximately 370 genotyped donors in the Caucasian-associated cluster.

Regarding the study as a whole: The authors judged a highly shared variant cluster likely a sequencing artifact. Versus the approximately 700-donor mean, an Asian-associated ancestry cluster reportedly showed fewer N-insertions in a later analysis. TRBV6-2, TRBV6-3 and some other V segments were excluded as indistinguishable.

PCR employed 60 Vbeta and 13 Jbeta primers. Profiling relied on immunoSEQ multiplex PCR, and the TCRdb table lists in-frame clones only, not all of them. The repertoire consists of approximately 150,000 clones, with around 80% occurring once and the leading ten covering under 5%. The TCR sequence derives from a man younger than 35 in good health and CMV-seronegative. This chain uses TRBV5-6 with TRBJ1-1, with D possibly matching TRBD1 (5 bases). The specimen sequenced was PBMCs. CDR3 bases: TGTGCCAGCAGGGATCGGGACTCCTACGGGACTTTCTTT. It yields the protein CASRDRDSYGTFF.